A single sample is the source of the 20 T cell receptor beta chains below, sequenced in a study of T cell changes during pregnancy in multiple sclerosis. The repertoire was sequenced with immunoSEQ multiplex PCR; TCRdb's copy has only in-frame clones and lacks some. Found here are approximately 73,000 clones, over 85% of them singletons; the top ten hold roughly 0.21%. Material: CD4+ T cells from peripheral blood mononuclear cells, obtained before pregnancy. The receptors stem from a female donor with multiple sclerosis, enrolled in a pregnancy study.

V and J are TRBV6-5 and TRBJ2-2, with 9 bases lining up with TRBD1. After removal of 7 bases from V and 2 bases from J, the junction contained 5 bases not matched to a gene. Germline lookup yields CDR1 MNHEY and CDR2 SVGAGI. The CDR3 is 15 amino acids. CDR3 residues: CASKNRGLNTGELFF. In nucleotides, the CDR3 is TGTGCCAGCAAGAACAGGGGGCTTAACACCGGGGAGCTGTTTTTT.

CDR3 bases: TGTGCCAGTAGTATGGGGACTAGCGGGAGGGGAAATGAGCAGTTCTTC. It translates to CASSMGTSGRGNEQFF. The rearrangement uses TRBV19 and TRBJ2-1; 16 bases are a match to TRBD2. CDR1 is LNHDA and CDR2 is SQIVND in the germline V gene (reference sequence). This CDR3 has 16 amino acids. V gave up 3 bases and J gave up 7 bases; unmatched junction bases: 3.

This sequence joins TRBV19 and TRBJ1-4; TRBD1 might be the D (5 bases). Trimming removed 9 bases from V and 4 bases from J, with 18 bases in between. This CDR3 has 15 residues. Germline CDR1 reads LNHDA; CDR2 reads SQIVND (reference sequence). The CDR3 spells CARGGTDESNEKLFF. The CDR3 bases are TGTGCCAGAGGCGGGACCGACGAAAGTAATGAAAAACTGTTTTTT.

This chain links TRBV10-3 with TRBJ1-1, with 7 bases aligning to TRBD1. The ends lost 10 bases at V and 8 bases at J; junction bases unmatched: 13. CDR3 length: 13 amino acids. The germline CDR1 and CDR2 sequences are ENHRY and SYGVKD. CDR3 nucleotides: TGTGCCACCCCCAGGGGGAACCCCTTCGAAGCTTTCTTT. This codes for CATPRGNPFEAFF.

This clone was seen just once. The rearrangement uses TRBV6-1 and TRBJ2-1; TRBD2 aligns across 7 bases. The CDR3 is 15 residues long. With V trimmed by 2 bases and J by 8 bases, 9 bases remained unmatched. Per germline, CDR1 MNHNS and CDR2 SASEGT. CDR3 region: CASSEWRGLGDEQFF. For the CDR3, the DNA is TGTGCCAGCAGTGAATGGAGAGGACTAGGGGATGAGCAGTTCTTC.

V is TRBV7-3 and J is TRBJ2-6; maybe TRBD2 (6 bases). V was trimmed by 3 bases and J by 2 bases, leaving 11 bases between them. CDR1 and CDR2 from the germline V gene are SGHTA and FQGTGA. The CDR3 runs to 16 residues. CDR3 amino acids: CASSFGGGAGANVLTF. The CDR3 DNA sequence: TGTGCCAGCAGCTTCGGGGGTGGGGCTGGGGCCAACGTCCTGACTTTC.

V gene TRBV5-1 combines with J gene TRBJ2-7, with TRBD1 matching 7 bases. The CDR3 covers 14 residues. The V and J ends lost 4 bases and 2 bases, in that order; junction bases with no gene match: 6. Per germline, CDR1 SGHRS and CDR2 YFSETQ. This CDR3 is CASSKQTGTYEQYF. The CDR3 DNA reads TGCGCCAGCAGCAAACAGACAGGGACCTACGAGCAGTACTTC.

The chain carries TRBV14 and TRBJ2-7; a weak D match, TRBD2 (5 bases). Trimming removed 4 bases at V and 5 bases at J, with 15 bases between. CDR1 is SGHDN and CDR2 is FVKESK in the germline V gene. This CDR3 is built from 14 residues. CDR3 region: CASSPTRSWHEQYF. The CDR3 nucleotides are TGTGCCAGCAGCCCCACTAGAAGTTGGCACGAGCAGTACTTC.

This chain uses TRBV5-1 with TRBJ2-5; D is unresolved. The CDR3 runs 13 residues. Per the germline V gene, CDR1 is SGHRS and CDR2 is YFSETQ. Trimming removed 0 bases from V and 2 bases from J, with 5 bases in between. The CDR3 sequence is CASSLGPQETQYF. CDR3 sequence (DNA): TGCGCCAGCAGCTTGGGGCCTCAAGAGACCCAGTACTTC.

The rearrangement joins TRBV7-2 to TRBJ2-1, with TRBD1 matching over 8 bases. This CDR3 has 15 amino acids. With 3 bases clipped from V and 7 bases from J, the junction kept 8 bases outside the gene matches. Germline assignment: CDR1 SGHTA and CDR2 FQGNSA. CDR3 sequence reads: CASSLAQGAHNEQFF. The CDR3 nucleotides read TGTGCCAGCAGCTTGGCCCAGGGGGCTCATAATGAGCAGTTCTTC.

This CDR3 is CASSPTGLGPQHF. CDR3 DNA: TGTGCCAGCAGTCCGACAGGGTTAGGGCCCCAGCATTTT. The rearrangement links TRBV6-5 to TRBJ1-5; 7 bases align to TRBD1. The V gene's germline CDR1 is MNHEY and CDR2 SVGAGI. Unmatched junction bases numbered 7, after V lost 5 bases and J lost 9 bases. The CDR3 has 13 amino acids.

The chain recombines TRBV5-1 with TRBJ2-3, with D possibly matching TRBD1 (5 bases). This CDR3 spans 15 amino acids. The V gene lost 0 bases and the J gene lost 1 base, with 9 bases spanning the gap. The germline gives CDR1 SGHRS, CDR2 YFSETQ. CDR3 in DNA: TGCGCCAGCAGCTTGGCCAGGGCACGCACAGATACGCAGTATTTT. It yields the protein CASSLARARTDTQYF.

This chain joins TRBV5-1 and TRBJ1-1; TRBD1 agrees at 9 bases. The germline CDR1 and CDR2 sequences are SGHRS and YFSETQ. The length of the CDR3 is 15 residues. V trimming: 4 bases; J trimming: 1 base; junction bases outside the gene matches: 5. DNA for the CDR3: TGCGCCAGCAGCGTAGAGGGACAGGGGAACACTGAAGCTTTCTTT. The encoded protein is CASSVEGQGNTEAFF.

The chain employs TRBV11-3 and TRBJ2-1, with a tentative D call TRBD1 (8 bases). The CDR3 consists of 15 residues. V shed 1 base and J shed 6 bases, with 13 bases lying between them. Germline CDR1 is SGHNT and CDR2 is YENEEA. The CDR3 reads CASSLGTGTTNEQFF. DNA for the CDR3: TGTGCCAGCAGCTTAGGGACAGGGACTACCAATGAGCAGTTCTTC.

The chain has TRBV5-4 and TRBJ1-2; D is uncertain. The length of the CDR3 is 15 residues. The V end was cut by 4 bases, the J end by 4 bases, with 17 bases between. Germline values: CDR1 SGHNT, CDR2 YYREEE (reference sequence). CDR3: CASSPSVTGIYGYTF. The DNA for the CDR3 is TGTGCCAGCAGCCCATCGGTGACGGGGATCTATGGCTACACCTTC.

This chain connects TRBV30 to TRBJ1-1, with D unresolved. Trimming cost V 0 bases and J 1 base, with 9 bases left between them. This CDR3 contains 14 residues. CDR1 GTSNPN and CDR2 SVGIG come from the germline V gene (reference sequence). This CDR3 reads CAWSVRSRNTEAFF. The CDR3 nucleotides are TGTGCCTGGAGTGTCCGGTCTCGGAACACTGAAGCTTTCTTT.

V usage is TRBV6-1 and J usage is TRBJ1-2, with 10 bases aligning to TRBD1. V lost 7 bases and J lost 4; bases outside the gene matches: 6. The CDR3 contains 14 residues. The germline gives CDR1 MNHNS, CDR2 SASEGT. The CDR3 coding sequence is TGTGCCAGCAAACGGACAGGGGGGAGCTATGGCTACACCTTC. It encodes CASKRTGGSYGYTF.

This chain's CDR3 is CASSPRPGTGNTEAFF. DNA for the CDR3: TGTGCCAGCAGCCCTCGTCCCGGGACAGGGAACACTGAAGCTTTCTTT. The V gene is TRBV9, the J gene TRBJ1-1; 8 positions agree with TRBD1. V shed 4 bases and J 1 base; nucleotides not matched to a gene: 9. The CDR3 totals 16 residues. CDR1 is SGDLS, CDR2 YYNGEE, per germline.

This rearrangement joins TRBV9 to TRBJ1-3; 7 positions agree with TRBD1. With V trimmed by 2 bases and J by 0 bases, 5 bases remained unmatched. Germline CDR1 SGDLS, CDR2 YYNGEE. The CDR3 length is 16 residues. The CDR3 spells CASSVLGQHSGNTIYF. The CDR3 DNA follows: TGTGCCAGCAGCGTCTTGGGACAGCACTCTGGAAACACCATATATTTT.

The chain uses TRBV28 and TRBJ2-3; D possibly corresponds to TRBD2 (6 bases). This CDR3 has 13 amino acids. Germline loops: CDR1 MDHEN, CDR2 SYDVKM. V was trimmed by 6 bases and J by 2 bases, leaving 9 bases between them. The CDR3 region is CASSLDYTDTQYF. CDR3 in DNA: TGTGCCAGCAGCTTGGACTACACAGATACGCAGTATTTT.